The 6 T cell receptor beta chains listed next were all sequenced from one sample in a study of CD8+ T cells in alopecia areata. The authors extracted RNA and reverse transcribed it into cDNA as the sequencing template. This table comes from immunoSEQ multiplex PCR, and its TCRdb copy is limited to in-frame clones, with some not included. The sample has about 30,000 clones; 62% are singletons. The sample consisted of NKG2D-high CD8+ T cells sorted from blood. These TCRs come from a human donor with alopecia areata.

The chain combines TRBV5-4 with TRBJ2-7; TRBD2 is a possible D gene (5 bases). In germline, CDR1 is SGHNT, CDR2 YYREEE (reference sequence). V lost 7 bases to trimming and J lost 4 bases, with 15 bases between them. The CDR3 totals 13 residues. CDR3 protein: CASASSGGYEQYF. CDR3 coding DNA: TGTGCCAGCGCTTCCTCAGGAGGTTACGAGCAGTACTTC.

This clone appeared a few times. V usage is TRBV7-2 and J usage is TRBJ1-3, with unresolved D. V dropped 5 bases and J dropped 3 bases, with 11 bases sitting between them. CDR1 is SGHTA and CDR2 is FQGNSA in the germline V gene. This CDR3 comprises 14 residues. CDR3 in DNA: TGTGCCAGCAGCCCCACGGGGTTTGGAAACACCATATATTTT. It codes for CASSPTGFGNTIYF.

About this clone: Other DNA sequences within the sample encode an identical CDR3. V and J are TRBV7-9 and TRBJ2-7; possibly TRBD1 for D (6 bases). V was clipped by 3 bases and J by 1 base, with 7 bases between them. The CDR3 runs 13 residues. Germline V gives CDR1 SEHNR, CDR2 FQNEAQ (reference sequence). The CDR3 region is CASSLGASYEQYF. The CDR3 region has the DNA TGTGCCAGCAGCTTGGGGGCTTCCTACGAGCAGTACTTC. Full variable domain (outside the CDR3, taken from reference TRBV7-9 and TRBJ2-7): DTGVSQNPRHKITKRGQNVTFRCDPISEHNRLYWYRQTLGQGPEFLTYFQNEAQLEKSRLLSDRFSAERPKGSFSTLEIQRTEQGDSAMYLCASSLGASYEQYFGPGTRLTVT.

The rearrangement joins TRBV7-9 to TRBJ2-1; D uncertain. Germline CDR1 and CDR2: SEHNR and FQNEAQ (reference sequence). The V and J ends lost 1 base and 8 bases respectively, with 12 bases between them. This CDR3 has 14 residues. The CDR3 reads CASSLGLTPHEQFF. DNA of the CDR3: TGTGCCAGCAGCTTAGGACTCACCCCTCATGAGCAGTTCTTC.

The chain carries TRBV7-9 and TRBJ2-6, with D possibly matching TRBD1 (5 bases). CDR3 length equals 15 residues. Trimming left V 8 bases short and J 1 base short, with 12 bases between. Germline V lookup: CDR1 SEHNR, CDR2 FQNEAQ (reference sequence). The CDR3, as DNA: TGTGCCAGCTCGGACATATCTTCTGGGGCCAACGTCCTGACTTTC. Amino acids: CASSDISSGANVLTF.

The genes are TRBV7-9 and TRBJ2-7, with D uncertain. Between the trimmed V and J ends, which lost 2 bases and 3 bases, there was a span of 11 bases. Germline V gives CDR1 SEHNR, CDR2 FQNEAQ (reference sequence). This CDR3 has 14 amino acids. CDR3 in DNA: TGTGCCAGCAGCTTACCTGGGCCCAGCTACGAGCAGTACTTC. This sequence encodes CASSLPGPSYEQYF.